The source of this T cell receptor beta chain is a study of blood T cell repertoires in COVID-19. The wider study: Whether acute or convalescent, the COVID-19 samples came from the United States, Italy and Spain. PBMCs, B-cell-depleted T cells, or T cells were the source of the cDNA or gDNA that made up the material.

Deletions cut 6 bases from V and 7 bases from J, with 13 bases between. This CDR3 has 13 residues. Germline assignment: CDR1 MNHEY and CDR2 SVGAGI. In the source study's methods: Reference gene primer amplification yielded estimated nucleated cell counts. Libraries were prepared by immunoSEQ multiplex PCR; TCRdb keeps only in-frame clonotypes and omits some of them. The V and J calls and clone size come from that table; D and trimming were worked out from the DNA. The table records around 65,000 clones, roughly 72% of them present only once. The V gene is TRBV6-5, the J gene TRBJ2-1, with D possibly matching TRBD1 (6 bases). The receptor was derived from a woman aged 45-65 years with active or convalescent COVID-19. The source material was peripheral blood. The CDR3 protein is CASRRGQLNEQFF. The CDR3 DNA reads as TGTGCCAGCAGGAGAGGACAGCTAAATGAGCAGTTCTTC.